The T cell receptor beta chain under discussion was sequenced for a study of beta chain features in type 1 diabetes. This clone was counted a few times. The isolated RNA, all of it, was reverse transcribed, so expressed TCRB transcripts were what got sequenced. Assay: immunoSEQ multiplex PCR; the TCRdb copy retains only in-frame clones and omits some. The table has 390,000 or so clones, approximately 15% seen once. The germline V gene encodes CDR1 SGHTA and CDR2 FQGNSA. V was clipped by 2 bases and J by 5 bases, with 6 bases between them. This CDR3 comprises 12 residues. The sequenced sample consisted of naive CD4+ T cells from blood. This chain uses TRBV7-2 with TRBJ2-5; the D is unclear. The receptor was derived from a man in his thirties or forties in good health. The CDR3 here is CASSLITETQYF. The CDR3 region has the DNA TGTGCCAGCAGCTTAATTACGGAGACCCAGTACTTC.